This TCR beta chain stems from a study of neoadjuvant nivolumab and ipilimumab in lung cancer. Produced via immunoSEQ multiplex PCR; TCRdb's table is partial and in-frame only. In the table there are about 28,000 clones, approximately 83% of which are singletons. There are 14 residues in the CDR3. The V gene end was trimmed by 9 bases and the J gene end by 0 bases; junction bases not matched to a gene: 5. The germline V gene has CDR1 ENHRY and CDR2 SYGVKD. Material: tumor tissue, obtained after neoadjuvant nivolumab, alone or with ipilimumab, at or shortly before surgery. This receptor was identified in an adult with non-small cell lung cancer. The J gene is TRBJ2-7, the V gene TRBV10-3; TRBD1 matches 10 bases. This CDR3 reads CAIQGQGSSYEQYF. As DNA, the CDR3 is TGTGCCATACAGGGACAGGGGAGCTCCTACGAGCAGTACTTC.